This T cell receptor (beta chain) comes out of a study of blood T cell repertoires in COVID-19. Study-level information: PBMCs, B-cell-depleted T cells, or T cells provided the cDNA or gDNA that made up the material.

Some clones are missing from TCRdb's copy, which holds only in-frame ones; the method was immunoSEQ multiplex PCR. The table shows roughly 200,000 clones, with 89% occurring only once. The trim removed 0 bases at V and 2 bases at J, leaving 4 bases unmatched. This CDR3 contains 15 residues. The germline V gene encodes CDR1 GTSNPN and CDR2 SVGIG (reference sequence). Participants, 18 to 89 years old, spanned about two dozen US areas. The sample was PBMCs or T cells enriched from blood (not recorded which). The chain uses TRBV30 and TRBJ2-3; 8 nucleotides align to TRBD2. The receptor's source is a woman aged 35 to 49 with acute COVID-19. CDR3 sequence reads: CAWSVGAGATDTQYF. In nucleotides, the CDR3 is TGTGCCTGGAGTGTTGGAGCGGGGGCCACAGATACGCAGTATTTT.